Listed below are T cell receptor beta chains from one sample, sequenced in a study of blood T cell repertoires in COVID-19. Sequencing was performed with immunoSEQ multiplex PCR; in TCRdb, only in-frame clones are kept and a portion is missing. The sample has about 160,000 clones, more than 75% seen once. Sequenced sample: PBMCs or T cells enriched from blood (not recorded which). Source of these receptors: a woman between 45 and 60 years old who had recovered from COVID-19. Both conserved end residues are part of each CDR3. A D gene is named only where the DNA matches it firmly. The size of a clone is reported for some rows only, either as once, few or many, or as a class for expanded clones.

CDR3 DNA	CDR3 protein	clone size	J gene	D gene	V gene
TGCGCCAGCTGTAGAATAGCGGGGGGACAAAACTACGAGCAGTACTTC	CASCRIAGGQNYEQYF	NA	TRBJ2-7	TRBD2	TRBV5-1
TGTGCCAGCAGACCAAACAGGGGTGCGGTGAACACTGAAGCTTTCTTT	CASRPNRGAVNTEAFF	NA	TRBJ1-1	TRBD1	TRBV7-2
TGTGCCAGCAGCTTGATAAGGGGCGGTCTCTATGGCTACACCTTC	CASSLIRGGLYGYTF	NA	TRBJ1-2	NA	TRBV5-4
TGCAGCGTTGTCCCCCAAAGCGGGGGGGCGGAGACCCAGTACTTC	CSVVPQSGGAETQYF	NA	TRBJ2-5	TRBD2	TRBV29-1
TGTGCCAGCAGCCAAGGGTCGACTAGCGGGGGGAAAGAGACCCAGTACTTC	CASSQGSTSGGKETQYF	NA	TRBJ2-5	TRBD2	TRBV4-2
TGTGCCAGCAGCCCCGAGGCACGGATCCGGGGCACTGAAGCTTTCTTT	CASSPEARIRGTEAFF	NA	TRBJ1-1	NA	TRBV11-3
TGTGCTAGCAGCTTAGATAGCGGGGGGGCGAATACGCAGTATTTT	CASSLDSGGANTQYF	once	TRBJ2-3	TRBD2	TRBV7-7
TGTGCCAGCAGCGTTAGCGGGGGGCTTGGTGAGCAGTTCTTC	CASSVSGGLGEQFF	NA	TRBJ2-1	TRBD2	TRBV9
TGTGCCAGCTCACCACAAACTCAGGCTAATGAGCAGTTCTTC	CASSPQTQANEQFF	NA	TRBJ2-1	NA	TRBV18
TGTGCCAGTAGCTATCAGGGTACCACCGGGGAGCTGTTTTTT	CASSYQGTTGELFF	few	TRBJ2-2	NA	TRBV19
TGTGCCAGTAGTACCCCTGGCTCTGGCGGGGGGGCCAGAGGGGCTGGGGAGACCCAGTACTTC	CASSTPGSGGGARGAGETQYF	NA	TRBJ2-5	TRBD2	TRBV19
TGTGCCAGCAGTGACTTAATTACTGGGACTTCGCGCTATGGCTACACCTTC	CASSDLITGTSRYGYTF	NA	TRBJ1-2	NA	TRBV2
TGTGCCAGCAGTTACGGTCGGGTACAAGAGACCCAGTACTTC	CASSYGRVQETQYF	NA	TRBJ2-5	NA	TRBV6-2/TRBV6-3
TGTGCCAGCAGTCAAAACTCCGGCCGGACAGGGGGTCGGGAAAAACTGTTTTTT	CASSQNSGRTGGREKLFF	NA	TRBJ1-4	TRBD1	TRBV25-1
TGTGCCAGCAGTCTCGGACCGGAGGGCTATGGCTACACCTTC	CASSLGPEGYGYTF	NA	TRBJ1-2	NA	TRBV7-2
TGTGCCAGCAGCTCCGGGACAGGGGTAAAGACTGAAGCTTTCTTT	CASSSGTGVKTEAFF	once	TRBJ1-1	TRBD1	TRBV6-5
TGTGCCAGCTCATTGTACAGGGAAGGGGGTAATTCACCCCTCCACTTT	CASSLYREGGNSPLHF	NA	TRBJ1-6	NA	TRBV18
TGTGCCAGCAGCGCTCCCAGGGGGGCTGGGGCCAACGTCCTGACTTTC	CASSAPRGAGANVLTF	NA	TRBJ2-6	NA	TRBV7-2
TGTGCCAGCAGTCAAACGTCAGGGGCTAACTATGGCTACACCTTC	CASSQTSGANYGYTF	once	TRBJ1-2	NA	TRBV7-2
TGTGCCAGCAGGCCGGGGGACCGCAATCAGCCCCAGCATTTT	CASRPGDRNQPQHF	NA	TRBJ1-5	NA	TRBV6-5
TGTGCCAGCAGCTTGGGGGACAGGGCAAATGAAAAACTGTTTTTT	CASSLGDRANEKLFF	NA	TRBJ1-4	TRBD1	TRBV5-6
TGTGCCAGCACCCTAGCCGGGGGGGGCTATGGCTACACCTTC	CASTLAGGGYGYTF	NA	TRBJ1-2	NA	TRBV6-5
TGTGCCAGCAGCCCCACCCCCCCTAGCGGGGGGAATTCCGGGGAGCTGTTTTTT	CASSPTPPSGGNSGELFF	NA	TRBJ2-2	TRBD2	TRBV13
TGTGCCAGCAGCAAGGAGTCTGTTCTGATGAACACTGAAGCTTTCTTT	CASSKESVLMNTEAFF	NA	TRBJ1-1	NA	TRBV5-4